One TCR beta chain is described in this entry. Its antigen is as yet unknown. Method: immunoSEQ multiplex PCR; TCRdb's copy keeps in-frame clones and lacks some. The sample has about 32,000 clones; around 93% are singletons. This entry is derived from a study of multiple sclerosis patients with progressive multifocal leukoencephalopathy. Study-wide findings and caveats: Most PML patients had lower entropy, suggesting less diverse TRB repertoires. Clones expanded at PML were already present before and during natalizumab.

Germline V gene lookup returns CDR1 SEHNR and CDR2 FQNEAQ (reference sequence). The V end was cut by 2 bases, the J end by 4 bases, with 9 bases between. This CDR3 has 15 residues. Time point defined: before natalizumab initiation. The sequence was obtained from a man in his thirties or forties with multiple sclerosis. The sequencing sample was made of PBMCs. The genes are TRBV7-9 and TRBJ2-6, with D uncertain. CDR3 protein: CASSLPAQGANVLTF. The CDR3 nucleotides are TGTGCCAGCAGCTTACCTGCCCAAGGGGCCAACGTCCTGACTTTC.